The rows below give T cell receptor beta chains drawn from one sample of a study of shared clonotypes between healthy human individuals. Assay used: immunoSEQ multiplex PCR; TCRdb lists only in-frame clones, some missing. The repertoire holds under 2.5 million clones, with 85% to 95% as singletons. The sample consisted of naive CD4+ T cells from PBMCs. These TCRs come from a man aged 18 to 35 in good health. Some clones in this sample may be carry-over from other donors' samples. The conserved cysteine and the conserved F or W are not part of the CDR3 here.

V	J	CDR3
TRBV20-1	TRBJ1-1	SARDLAEAF
TRBV6-1	TRBJ2-7	ASSEVKLAGVLEQY
TRBV5-1	TRBJ2-1	ASRGLVKREGHNEQF
TRBV28	TRBJ1-5	ASRVGYNQPQPQH
TRBV28	TRBJ2-1	ASSLTAYNEQF
TRBV7-7	TRBJ2-1	ASSPRAGSSGNEQF
TRBV4-1	TRBJ1-2	ASSQRGGRMIRNYGYT
TRBV20-1	TRBJ2-1	SAGKRDEQF
TRBV9	TRBJ2-5	ASSVSVLGDQY
TRBV28	TRBJ2-7	ASKNPYEQY
TRBV12-5	TRBJ2-2	ASGSGTGYAGELF